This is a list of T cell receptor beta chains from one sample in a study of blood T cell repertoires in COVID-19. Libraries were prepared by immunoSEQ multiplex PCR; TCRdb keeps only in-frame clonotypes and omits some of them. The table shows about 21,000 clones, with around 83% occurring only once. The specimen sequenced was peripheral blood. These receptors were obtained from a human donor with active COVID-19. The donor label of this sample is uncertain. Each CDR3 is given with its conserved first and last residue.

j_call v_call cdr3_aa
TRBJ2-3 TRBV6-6 CASSGVTGPQNF
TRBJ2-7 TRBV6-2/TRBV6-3 CASSYDSVLADSYEQYF
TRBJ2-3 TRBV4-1 CASSRLAGTTDTQYF
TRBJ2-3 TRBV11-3 CASSLGLAGAGADTQYF
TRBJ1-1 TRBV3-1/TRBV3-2 CASSGSEGNTEAFF
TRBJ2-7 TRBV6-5 CASSPVGQGRYEQYF
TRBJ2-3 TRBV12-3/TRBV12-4 CASSEENTDTQYF
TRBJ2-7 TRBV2 CASSRDRAYEQYF
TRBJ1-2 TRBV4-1 CASSRLQGAGYTF
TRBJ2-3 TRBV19 CASSDWAGHSTDTQYF
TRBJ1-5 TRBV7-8 CASSSRWAQPQHF
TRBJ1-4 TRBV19 CASSIQGALTNEKLFF
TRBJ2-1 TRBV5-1 CASMASGSGSYNEQFF
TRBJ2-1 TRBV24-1 CATSDPTSGGTNEQFF
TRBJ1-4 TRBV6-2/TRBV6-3 CASSPRNLDRENEKLFF
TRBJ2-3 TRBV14 CASSESGVGTDTQYF
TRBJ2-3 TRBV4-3 CASSQEPWTEVAQYF
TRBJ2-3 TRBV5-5 CASSLASRGRADTQYF
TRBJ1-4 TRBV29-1 CSVEDSATNEKLFF
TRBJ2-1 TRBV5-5 CASSLGGTGYWEQFF
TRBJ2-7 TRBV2 CASSIGEIRGQYF
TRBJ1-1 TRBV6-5 CASRNYGQGNTEAFF
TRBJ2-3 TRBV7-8 CASSYLVSTDTQYF
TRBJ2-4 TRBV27 CASSLWTEGPQYF
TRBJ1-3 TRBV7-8 CASSLTGYGNTIYF